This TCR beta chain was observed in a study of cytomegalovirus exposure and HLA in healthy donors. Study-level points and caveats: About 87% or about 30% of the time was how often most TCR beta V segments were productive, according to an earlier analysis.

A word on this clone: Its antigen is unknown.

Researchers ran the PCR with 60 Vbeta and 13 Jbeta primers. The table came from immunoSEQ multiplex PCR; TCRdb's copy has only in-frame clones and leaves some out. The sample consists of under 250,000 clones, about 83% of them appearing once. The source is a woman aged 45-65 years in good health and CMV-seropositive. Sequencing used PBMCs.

CDR3 sequence: CASSSYGGTEAFF. In DNA, the CDR3 is TGTGCCAGCAGTTCCTACGGGGGCACTGAAGCTTTCTTT. V is TRBV28 and J is TRBJ1-1; D perhaps matches TRBD1 (5 bases). Trimming cost V 4 bases and J 4 bases, with 10 bases left between them. CDR1 is MDHEN and CDR2 is SYDVKM in the germline V gene. This CDR3 is 13 amino acids long.